A selection of T cell receptor beta chains follows, all from one sample in a study of beta chain features in type 1 diabetes. Data came from immunoSEQ multiplex PCR; TCRdb stores just in-frame clones and leaves some out. The data show 200,000 to 250,000 clones, around 14% seen once. The specimen was naive CD4+ T cells from blood. These receptors originate from a man aged 25 to 40 with type 1 diabetes. CDR3s include the opening cysteine and the closing phenylalanine or tryptophan. Fields, in order: J gene, D gene, clone size, V gene, CDR3 protein, CDR3 DNA. The D gene is left open where the match is weak. The size of a clone is reported for some rows only, either as once, few or many, or as a class for expanded clones.

TRBJ2-3 | . | . | TRBV18 | CASSPAAVPTDTQYF | TGTGCCAGCTCACCGGCAGCGGTCCCCACAGATACGCAGTATTTT
TRBJ2-1 | TRBD1 | few | TRBV25-1 | CASSGGQGAVDNEQFF | TGTGCCAGCAGTGGAGGACAGGGGGCGGTTGATAATGAGCAGTTCTTC
TRBJ2-3 | . | . | TRBV29-1 | CSVERNGKDTQYF | TGCAGCGTTGAAAGGAACGGGAAAGATACGCAGTATTTT
TRBJ2-3 | TRBD1 | few | TRBV18 | CASSPQQGARDTQYF | TGTGCCAGCTCACCACAACAGGGGGCGAGAGATACGCAGTATTTT
TRBJ2-6 | . | . | TRBV7-9 | CASSPGEPSSGANVLTF | TGTGCCAGCAGCCCAGGGGAACCCTCCTCTGGGGCCAACGTCCTGACTTTC
TRBJ1-5 | TRBD1 | few | TRBV19 | CASSIDDGQGIYNQPQHF | TGTGCCAGTAGTATAGATGATGGACAGGGAATCTACAATCAGCCCCAGCATTTT
TRBJ1-5 | TRBD1 | . | TRBV4-3 | CASSQPTGTNQPQHF | TGCGCCAGCAGCCAGCCGACAGGGACCAATCAGCCCCAGCATTTT
TRBJ2-4 | . | . | TRBV6-1 | CASSPNLGGKNIQYF | TGTGCCAGCAGCCCGAATCTGGGAGGCAAAAACATTCAGTACTTC
TRBJ2-1 | TRBD2 | . | TRBV9 | CASSGGSNSGAVWNEQFF | TGTGCCAGCAGCGGGGGTTCAAATAGCGGGGCCGTTTGGAATGAGCAGTTCTTC
TRBJ1-2 | TRBD1 | . | TRBV7-9 | CASSLSGRGTYGYTF | TGTGCCAGCAGCTTATCTGGCAGGGGGACCTATGGCTACACCTTC
TRBJ1-2 | . | few | TRBV6-1 | CASRTAGGGDYGYTF | TGTGCCAGCAGGACCGCGGGGGGCGGAGACTATGGCTACACCTTC
TRBJ1-2 | . | few | TRBV7-2 | CASSLSGSNYGYTF | TGTGCCAGCAGCTTATCGGGGAGTAACTATGGCTACACCTTC
TRBJ2-7 | . | few | TRBV6-6 | CASSYGGTAYEQYF | TGTGCCAGCAGTTACGGCGGGACAGCCTACGAGCAGTACTTC
TRBJ2-1 | . | few | TRBV15 | CATSRVDGKYEQFF | TGTGCCACCAGCAGAGTTGACGGGAAATATGAGCAGTTCTTC
TRBJ2-5 | TRBD1 | . | TRBV2 | CASSVQGAEETQYF | TGTGCCAGCAGTGTACAGGGGGCGGAGGAGACCCAGTACTTC
TRBJ2-5 | . | few | TRBV4-1 | CASSQDGLAQETQYF | TGCGCCAGCAGCCAAGATGGGCTAGCCCAAGAGACCCAGTACTTC
TRBJ1-5 | . | . | TRBV6-6 | CASSLAGRDQPQHF | TGTGCCAGCAGTCTGGCCGGGCGGGATCAGCCCCAGCATTTT
TRBJ2-1 | . | few | TRBV6-6 | CASIPTGAYNEQFF | TGTGCCAGCATCCCGACAGGTGCCTACAATGAGCAGTTCTTC
TRBJ2-1 | . | few | TRBV12-5 | CASALVVGGSYNEQFF | TGTGCTAGTGCCCTGGTGGTGGGGGGCTCCTACAATGAGCAGTTCTTC
TRBJ2-3 | . | . | TRBV5-1 | CASSLVQGLADTQYF | TGCGCCAGCAGCTTGGTCCAGGGGCTGGCAGATACGCAGTATTTT
TRBJ2-2 | . | . | TRBV5-4 | CASSSPPGPGMMNTGELFF | TGTGCCAGCAGCTCCCCCCCCGGCCCAGGGATGATGAACACCGGGGAGCTGTTTTTT
TRBJ2-7 | TRBD1 | . | TRBV4-1 | CASSQVSRTGVYEQYF | TGCGCCAGCAGCCAAGTCTCGAGGACAGGGGTCTACGAGCAGTACTTC
TRBJ2-7 | TRBD1 | . | TRBV4-2 | CASSGDRAASYEQYF | TGTGCCAGCAGCGGGGACAGGGCTGCCTCCTACGAGCAGTACTTC
TRBJ1-1 | . | few | TRBV10-3 | CAISENPGITEAFF | TGTGCCATCAGTGAAAACCCGGGGATCACTGAAGCTTTCTTT
TRBJ2-1 | . | few | TRBV7-2 | CASSLSNNEQFF | TGTGCCAGCAGCTTGAGCAACAATGAGCAGTTCTTC
TRBJ2-3 | TRBD2 | few | TRBV5-6 | CASSFLAGEVDTQYF | TGTGCCAGCAGCTTTCTAGCGGGAGAGGTAGATACGCAGTATTTT
TRBJ2-5 | TRBD2 | . | TRBV7-2 | CASSHGTSGRAGETQYF | TGTGCCAGCAGCCACGGGACTAGCGGGAGGGCCGGGGAGACCCAGTACTTC
TRBJ2-7 | . | . | TRBV5-1 | CASSSGMTTYEQYF | TGCGCCAGCAGCTCTGGGATGACTACCTACGAGCAGTACTTC
TRBJ1-1 | . | few | TRBV6-6 | CASSYSRGSNTEAFF | TGTGCCAGCAGTTACTCAAGGGGATCGAACACTGAAGCTTTCTTT
TRBJ2-7 | TRBD2 | . | TRBV27 | CASSFHSGRARGSYEQYF | TGTGCCAGCAGTTTCCATAGCGGGAGGGCCCGGGGAAGCTACGAGCAGTACTTC
TRBJ2-1 | TRBD2 | . | TRBV5-4 | CASSFTSGSYNEQFF | TGTGCCAGCAGCTTTACTAGCGGGAGCTACAATGAGCAGTTCTTC
TRBJ1-5 | TRBD1 | few | TRBV7-8 | CASSLAKGANQPQHF | TGTGCCAGCAGCTTAGCGAAGGGGGCTAATCAGCCCCAGCATTTT
TRBJ1-1 | TRBD1 | few | TRBV5-4 | CASSPSTGGRTEAFF | TGTGCCAGCAGCCCTTCGACAGGGGGCCGCACTGAAGCTTTCTTT
TRBJ1-2 | . | . | TRBV9 | CASSRDSDYGYTF | TGTGCCAGCAGCAGAGACTCGGACTATGGCTACACCTTC
TRBJ2-1 | TRBD1 | few | TRBV28 | CASSLGDRANNEQFF | TGTGCCAGCAGTTTAGGGGACAGGGCTAACAATGAGCAGTTCTTC
TRBJ2-3 | TRBD2 | . | TRBV7-2 | CASSSRASGRGTSTDTQYF | TGTGCCAGCAGCTCCCGGGCTAGCGGGAGGGGGACTAGCACAGATACGCAGTATTTT
TRBJ2-7 | . | few | TRBV15 | CATSSGQTYEQYF | TGTGCCACCAGCTCAGGACAGACCTACGAGCAGTACTTC
TRBJ2-7 | . | . | TRBV6-5 | CASRDLGGRADEQYF | TGTGCCAGCAGGGACCTGGGGGGGCGCGCGGACGAGCAGTACTTC
TRBJ2-3 | TRBD2 | few | TRBV5-1 | CASRMSGSFTDTQYF | TGCGCCAGCAGGATGAGCGGGAGCTTCACAGATACGCAGTATTTT
TRBJ1-2 | . | . | TRBV30 | CAWEKVREGGYTF | TGTGCCTGGGAGAAGGTCAGGGAAGGGGGCTACACCTTC
TRBJ2-1 | . | few | TRBV5-1 | CASSRPLYNEQFF | TGCGCCAGCAGTCGCCCCCTATACAATGAGCAGTTCTTC
TRBJ2-3 | TRBD1 | . | TRBV10-3 | CAISVFQGDTDTQYF | TGTGCCATCAGTGTCTTCCAGGGGGACACAGATACGCAGTATTTT
TRBJ2-2 | TRBD2 | few | TRBV2 | CASSPGRGTTGELFF | TGTGCCAGCAGTCCCGGGAGGGGTACCACCGGGGAGCTGTTTTTT
TRBJ2-1 | . | few | TRBV30 | CAWSVLLSGGYNEQFF | TGTGCCTGGAGTGTACTTCTTAGCGGAGGATACAATGAGCAGTTCTTC
TRBJ2-5 | . | . | TRBV5-1 | CASSLQGYQETQYF | TGCGCCAGCAGCCTACAGGGCTACCAAGAGACCCAGTACTTC
TRBJ2-1 | TRBD2 | . | TRBV6-5 | CASSYSGGRVNEQFF | TGTGCCAGCAGTTACTCGGGCGGGAGAGTGAATGAGCAGTTCTTC
TRBJ2-7 | TRBD2 | . | TRBV19 | CASSIASGEAYEQYF | TGTGCCAGTAGTATTGCTAGCGGGGAAGCCTACGAGCAGTACTTC
TRBJ2-3 | TRBD1 | . | TRBV11-3 | CASSLNRGTTTDTQYF | TGTGCCAGCAGCTTAAACAGGGGGACCACCACAGATACGCAGTATTTT